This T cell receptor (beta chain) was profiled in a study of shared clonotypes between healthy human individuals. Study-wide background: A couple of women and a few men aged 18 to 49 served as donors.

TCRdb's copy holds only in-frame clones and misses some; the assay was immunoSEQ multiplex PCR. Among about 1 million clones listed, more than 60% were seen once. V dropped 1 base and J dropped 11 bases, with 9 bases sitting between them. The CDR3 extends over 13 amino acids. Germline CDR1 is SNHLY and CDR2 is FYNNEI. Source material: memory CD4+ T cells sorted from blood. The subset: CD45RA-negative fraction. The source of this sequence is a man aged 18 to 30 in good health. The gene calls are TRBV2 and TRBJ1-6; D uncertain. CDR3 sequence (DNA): TGTGCCAGCAGTGAAGAGACCCAGACACCCCTCCACTTT. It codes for CASSEETQTPLHF.